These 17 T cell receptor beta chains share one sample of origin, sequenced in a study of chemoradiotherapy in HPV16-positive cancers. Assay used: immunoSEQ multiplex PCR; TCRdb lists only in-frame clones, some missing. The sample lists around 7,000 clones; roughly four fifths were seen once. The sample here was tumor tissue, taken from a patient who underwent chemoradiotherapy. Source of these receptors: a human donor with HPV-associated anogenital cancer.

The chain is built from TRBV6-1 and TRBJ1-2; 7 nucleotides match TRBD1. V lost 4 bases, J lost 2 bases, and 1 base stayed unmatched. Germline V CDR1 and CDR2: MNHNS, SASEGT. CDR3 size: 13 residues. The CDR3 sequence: CASSATGNYGYTF. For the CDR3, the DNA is TGTGCCAGCAGTGCGACAGGGAACTATGGCTACACCTTC.

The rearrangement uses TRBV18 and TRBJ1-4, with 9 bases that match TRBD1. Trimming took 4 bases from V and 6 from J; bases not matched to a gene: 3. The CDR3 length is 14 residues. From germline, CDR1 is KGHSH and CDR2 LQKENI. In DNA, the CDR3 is TGTGCCAGCTCACTGGGACAGGGCCATGAAAAACTGTTTTTT. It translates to CASSLGQGHEKLFF. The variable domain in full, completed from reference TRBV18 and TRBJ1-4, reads NAGVMQNPRHLVRRRGQEARLRCSPMKGHSHVYWYRQLPEEGLKFMVYLQKENIIDESGMPKERFSAEFPKEGPSILRIQQVVRGDSAAYFCASSLGQGHEKLFFGSGTQLSVL.

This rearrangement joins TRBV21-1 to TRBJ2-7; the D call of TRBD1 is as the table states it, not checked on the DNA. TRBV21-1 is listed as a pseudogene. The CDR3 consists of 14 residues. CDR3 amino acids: CASNGGQASYEQYF. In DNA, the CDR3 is TGTGCCAGCAACGGGGGACAGGCGTCCTACGAGCAGTACTTC.

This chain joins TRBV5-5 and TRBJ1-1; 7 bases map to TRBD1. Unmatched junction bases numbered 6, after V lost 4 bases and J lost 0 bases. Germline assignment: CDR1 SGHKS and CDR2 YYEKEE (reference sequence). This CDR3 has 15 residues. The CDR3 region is CASSLRDSMNTEAFF. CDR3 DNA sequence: TGTGCCAGCAGCCTCCGGGACAGCATGAACACTGAAGCTTTCTTT.

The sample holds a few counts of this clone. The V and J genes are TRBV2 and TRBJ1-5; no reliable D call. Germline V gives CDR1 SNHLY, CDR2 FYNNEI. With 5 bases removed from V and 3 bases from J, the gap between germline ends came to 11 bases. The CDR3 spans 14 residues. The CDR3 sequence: CASSKVEVNQPQHF. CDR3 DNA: TGTGCCAGCAGTAAGGTCGAAGTCAATCAGCCCCAGCATTTT.

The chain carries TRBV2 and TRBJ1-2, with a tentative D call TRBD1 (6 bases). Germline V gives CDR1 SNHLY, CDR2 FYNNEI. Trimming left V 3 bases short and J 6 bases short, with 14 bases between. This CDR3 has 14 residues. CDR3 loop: CASSEHAGADGYTF. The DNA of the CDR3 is TGTGCCAGCAGTGAGCACGCAGGGGCAGATGGCTACACCTTC.

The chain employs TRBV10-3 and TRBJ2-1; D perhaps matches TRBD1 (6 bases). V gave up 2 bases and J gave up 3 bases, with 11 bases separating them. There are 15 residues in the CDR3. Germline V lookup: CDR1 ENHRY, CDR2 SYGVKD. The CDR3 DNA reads TGTGCCATCAGTGAGCCGCAGGGGAACTACAATGAGCAGTTCTTC. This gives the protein CAISEPQGNYNEQFF.

DNA for the CDR3: TGTGCCAGCAGCTTAGGAGAGGAGACCCAGTACTTC. Translated, it gives CASSLGEETQYF. The chain combines TRBV11-1 with TRBJ2-5; D call uncertain. Germline loops: CDR1 SGHAT, CDR2 FQDESV (reference sequence). V lost 1 base and J lost 5, with 5 bases in between. CDR3 size: 12 residues.

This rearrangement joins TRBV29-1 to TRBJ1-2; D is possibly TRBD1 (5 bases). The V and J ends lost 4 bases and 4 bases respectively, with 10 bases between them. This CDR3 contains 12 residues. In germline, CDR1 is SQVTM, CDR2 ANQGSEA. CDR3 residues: CSVARQGYGYTF. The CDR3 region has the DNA TGCAGCGTTGCTCGGCAGGGCTATGGCTACACCTTC.

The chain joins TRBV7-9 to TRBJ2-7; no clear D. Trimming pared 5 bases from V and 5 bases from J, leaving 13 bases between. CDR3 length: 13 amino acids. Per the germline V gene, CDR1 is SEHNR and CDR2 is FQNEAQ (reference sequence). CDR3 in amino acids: CASSPQSDHEQYF. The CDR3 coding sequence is TGTGCCAGCAGCCCCCAGTCTGACCACGAGCAGTACTTC.

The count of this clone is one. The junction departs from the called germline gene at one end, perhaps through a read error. Here the CDR3 reads CASSDGGQGTDTQYF. CDR3 DNA: TGCGCCAGCAGTGACGGGGGACAGGGCACGGATACGCAGTATTTT. The rearrangement links TRBV10-1 to TRBJ2-3, with 9 bases aligning to TRBD1. The CDR3 consists of 15 residues. CDR1 WNHNN and CDR2 SYGVQD come from the germline V gene (reference sequence).

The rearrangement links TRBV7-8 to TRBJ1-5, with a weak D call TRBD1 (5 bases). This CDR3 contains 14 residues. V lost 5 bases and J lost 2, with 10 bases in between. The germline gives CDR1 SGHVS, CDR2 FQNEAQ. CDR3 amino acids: CASSIRDGNQPQHF. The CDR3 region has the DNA TGTGCCAGCAGCATCCGGGACGGCAATCAGCCCCAGCATTTT.

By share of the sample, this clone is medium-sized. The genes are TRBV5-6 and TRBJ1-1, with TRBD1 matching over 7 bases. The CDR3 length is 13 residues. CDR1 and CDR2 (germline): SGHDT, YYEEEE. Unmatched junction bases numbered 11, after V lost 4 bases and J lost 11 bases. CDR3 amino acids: CASSRSGTVGAFF. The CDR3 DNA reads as TGTGCCAGCAGCCGATCCGGGACAGTGGGCGCTTTCTTT.

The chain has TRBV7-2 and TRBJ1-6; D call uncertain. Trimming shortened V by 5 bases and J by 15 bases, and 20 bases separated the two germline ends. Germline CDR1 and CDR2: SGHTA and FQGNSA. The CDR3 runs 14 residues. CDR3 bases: TGTGCCAGCAGCCGAGACACCGTCGGGAAGGTCCTCCACTTT. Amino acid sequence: CASSRDTVGKVLHF.

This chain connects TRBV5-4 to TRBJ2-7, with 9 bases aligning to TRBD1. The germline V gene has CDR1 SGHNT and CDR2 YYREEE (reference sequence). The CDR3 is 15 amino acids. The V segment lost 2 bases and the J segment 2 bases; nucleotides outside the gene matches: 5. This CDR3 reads CASSLGDRAPYEQYF. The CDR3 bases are TGTGCCAGCAGCTTAGGGGACAGGGCCCCCTACGAGCAGTACTTC.

As DNA, the CDR3 is TGTGCCATCAATATAGCGGGGGGGAGAACAGATACGCAGTATTTT. It codes for CAINIAGGRTDTQYF. The V call is TRBV10-3, the J call TRBJ2-3; TRBD2 matches at 11 bases. CDR3 length: 15 amino acids. CDR1 is ENHRY and CDR2 is SYGVKD in the germline V gene. V was clipped by 7 bases and J by 3 bases; unmatched bases: 6.

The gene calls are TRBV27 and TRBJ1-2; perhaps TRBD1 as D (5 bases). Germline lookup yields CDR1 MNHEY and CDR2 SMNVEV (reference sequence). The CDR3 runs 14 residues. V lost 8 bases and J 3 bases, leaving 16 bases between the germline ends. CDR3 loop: CASRTHQGYYGYTF. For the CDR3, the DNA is TGTGCCAGCCGAACCCACCAGGGCTACTATGGCTACACCTTC.